This T cell receptor beta chain appears in the sequencing data of a study of cytomegalovirus exposure and HLA in healthy donors. Study summary: A later analysis reported the same platform for the 110 or so validation repertoires and the approximately 670 first-cohort repertoires.

Germline V gene data show CDR1 as SGHRS and CDR2 as YFSETQ. This CDR3 contains 17 residues. J gave up 2 bases and V 6 bases, and 13 bases lay outside the gene matches. Profiled with immunoSEQ multiplex PCR; TCRdb holds only in-frame clones, not every one. The sample carries about 130,000 clones, about nine tenths recorded once. The clonotype was recovered from a woman in her twenties or thirties in good health and CMV-seropositive. The rearrangement joins TRBV5-1 to TRBJ2-7; 11 bases line up with TRBD2. The sequencing input was PBMCs. The CDR3 spells CASNKVGASGGPYEQYF. CDR3 sequence (DNA): TGCGCCAGCAATAAGGTTGGGGCTAGCGGGGGGCCCTACGAGCAGTACTTC.